This paragraph covers one TCR beta chain sequence. With a much larger clone just one base away, this may be a read error. These data are taken from a study of CD8+ T cells in alopecia areata. Extracted from the samples, RNA was reverse transcribed into cDNA to serve as the sequencing template. Assay used: immunoSEQ multiplex PCR; TCRdb lists only in-frame clones, some missing. The table records roughly 7,200 clones, 65% to 75% of them present only once. Treatment described: oral pan-JAK inhibitor, 5-10 mg twice daily. Both peripheral blood and punch biopsies of lesional scalp skin were obtained from patients who had alopecia areata. The CDR3 contains 16 residues. CDR1 and CDR2 (germline): SGHTA, FQGNSA. V lost 8 bases to trimming and J lost 6 bases; unmatched junction nucleotides: 14.

J is TRBJ2-2 and V is TRBV7-2; 8 nucleotides line up with TRBD1. The sequence was obtained from a human donor with alopecia areata. The sequenced sample was skin, obtained at week 4, from a patient treated with tofacitinib. The CDR3 here is CASGLSGTGSAGELFF. Here the CDR3 DNA reads TGTGCCAGCGGCCTATCCGGGACAGGATCGGCCGGGGAGCTGTTTTTT.